This T cell receptor (beta chain) stems from a study of shared clonotypes between healthy human individuals. This clone occurred once. Germline lookup yields CDR1 SGHRS and CDR2 YFSETQ. V dropped 1 base and J dropped 4; count of bases not matched to a gene: 4. The CDR3 runs 16 residues. Measured with immunoSEQ multiplex PCR; TCRdb has only the in-frame clones, and not every one. The sample lists millions of clones, roughly 91% occurring once. In the naive CD8 group, cells lacked CD45RO and were positively selected for CCR7, so terminally differentiated effector memory CD45RA+ cells were left out. Adult Caucasians living in Nashville, Tennessee made up all of the donors.

The material sequenced was naive CD8+ T cells from PBMCs. The gene calls are TRBV5-1 and TRBJ2-3; 12 nucleotides agree with TRBD2. The source is a young man in good health. Some clones in this sample may be carry-over from other donors' samples. The CDR3 spells CASSLSLAGGADTQYF. The CDR3 bases are TGCGCCAGCAGCTTGAGCCTAGCGGGAGGGGCAGATACGCAGTATTTT.